The 32 T cell receptor beta chains listed next were all sequenced from one sample in a study of post-analysis software for immune sequencing data. Study-level findings and limits: About 5 TRBV segments were more frequent in patients than controls; TRBV5-6, TRBV5-1 and TRBV20-1 belonged to this group.

Their antigen targets remain unknown. Unique molecular identifiers had been added to the TCR beta cDNA libraries. Using its own MiXCR run on the PCR reads, TCRdb lists one record per CDR3 protein. The sample gives about 400,000 distinct CDR3 sequences, around 37% of which show up once; over 10% is in the top ten. Source material: blood. These receptors originate from a girl between 5 and 17 years old with multiple sclerosis.

CDR3 sequence: CASREGRTDTQYF. The CDR3 nucleotides read TGCGCCAGCAGAGAGGGCCGCACAGATACGCAGTATTTT. The V gene is TRBV5-1, the J gene TRBJ2-3; TRBD2 is a possible D gene (5 bases). Deletions cut 5 bases from V and 1 base from J, with 8 bases between. The CDR3 covers 13 residues. Germline values: CDR1 SGHRS, CDR2 YFSETQ.

This clonotype was detected only a few times. The genes are TRBV9 and TRBJ1-2; D gene uncertain. Germline loops: CDR1 SGDLS, CDR2 YYNGEE. Trimming removed 3 bases at V and 4 bases at J, with 7 bases between. This CDR3 has 12 residues. The CDR3 coding sequence is TGTGCCAGCAGCGCAACCGCCTATGGCTACACCTTC. Residues: CASSATAYGYTF.

This clonotype appeared once. One end of the junction fails to match germline, which may point to a read error. The J gene is TRBJ1-5, the V gene TRBV12-3 or TRBV12-4; the match to TRBD1 covers 7 bases. The CDR3 consists of 14 residues. The CDR3 here is CASTDGQDNQPLHF. CDR3 bases: TGTGCCAGCACGGACGGACAGGACAATCAGCCCCTGCATTTT.

This clonotype came up many times. This chain links TRBV12-3 or TRBV12-4 with TRBJ2-7, with 7 bases fitting TRBD1. V trimming: 5 bases; J trimming: 2 bases; junction bases outside the gene matches: 3. The CDR3 is 13 amino acids. CDR3 amino acids: CASSRDSPYEQYF. The DNA for the CDR3 is TGTGCCAGCAGTCGGGACAGCCCCTACGAGCAGTACTTC.

The genes are TRBV20-1 and TRBJ2-1; no firm D call. Per the germline V gene, CDR1 is DFQATT and CDR2 is SNEGSKA (reference sequence). The V gene lost 6 bases and the J gene lost 5 bases, with 17 bases spanning the gap. This CDR3 is 14 amino acids long. CDR3 amino acids: CSALNSAWHNEQFF. The CDR3 DNA sequence: TGCAGTGCCTTAAACTCTGCCTGGCACAATGAGCAGTTCTTC.

This clonotype was picked up a small number of times. The J gene is TRBJ1-6, the V gene TRBV7-3; the match to TRBD1 covers 11 bases. Germline V gene data show CDR1 as SGHTA and CDR2 as FQGTGA. The V segment lost 0 bases and the J segment 8 bases; nucleotides outside the gene matches: 3. The CDR3 covers 16 residues. The CDR3 DNA follows: TGTGCCAGCAGCTTAACGGACAGGGGGCGCGATTCACCCCTCCACTTT. Translating gives CASSLTDRGRDSPLHF.

In this sample, this clonotype turned up a few times. J is TRBJ2-7 and V is TRBV4-1; 8 positions agree with TRBD1. Per the germline V gene, CDR1 is MGHRA and CDR2 is YSYEKL. This CDR3 contains 19 residues. J was trimmed by 4 bases and V by 0 bases; bases with no gene match: 17. The CDR3: CASSQDSQVPRRGLYEQYF. CDR3 nucleotides: TGCGCCAGCAGCCAAGATAGTCAAGTGCCGCGCAGGGGGCTTTACGAGCAGTACTTC.

In DNA form, the CDR3 reads TGTGCCAGCAGCTTCACAGCGGGGGGGCGGGAGACCCAGTACTTC. Its translation: CASSFTAGGRETQYF. The rearrangement links TRBV7-2 to TRBJ2-5; TRBD2 matches at 10 bases. This CDR3 spans 15 amino acids. The trim removed 3 bases at V and 5 bases at J, leaving 6 bases unmatched. Looked up from germline, CDR1 is SGHTA and CDR2 is FQGNSA.

The chain combines TRBV3-1 with TRBJ1-1; possibly TRBD1 for D (6 bases). The CDR3 covers 13 residues. The ends were cut back, 1 base at V and 12 bases at J, with 15 bases in the middle. Germline CDR1 is LGHDT and CDR2 is YNNKEL (reference sequence). The CDR3 spells CASSQGRQGKSFF. The CDR3 DNA follows: TGTGCCAGCAGCCAAGGGCGGCAGGGGAAATCTTTCTTT.

This clonotype came up many times. This sequence joins TRBV10-3 and TRBJ2-4, with D possibly being TRBD1 (5 bases). CDR1 and CDR2 from the germline V gene are ENHRY and SYGVKD. V dropped 6 bases and J dropped 8 bases, with 17 bases sitting between them. This CDR3 has 14 amino acids. CDR3 coding DNA: TGTGCCATCAGGAAGGAAGGGGCTGGGGACATTCAGTACTTC. Its protein product is CAIRKEGAGDIQYF.

This clonotype showed up just a few times. V and J are TRBV20-1 and TRBJ1-5; 9 nucleotides line up with TRBD1. The CDR3 is 14 residues long. Germline-derived CDR1 and CDR2 are DFQATT and SNEGSKA (reference sequence). Germline trimming cut 6 bases from V and 5 bases from J; bases unmatched to any gene: 8. This CDR3 is CSALQGAVDQPQHF. CDR3 DNA: TGCAGTGCGCTACAGGGGGCCGTGGATCAGCCCCAGCATTTT.

As concerns this clonotype: Just one base apart from a much larger clone, this may be a read error. J is TRBJ1-2 and V is TRBV25-1; tentatively, D is TRBD1 (6 bases). There are 15 residues in the CDR3. Looked up from germline, CDR1 is MGHDK and CDR2 is SYGVNS. CDR3 DNA: TGTGCCAGCAGTGAGGGGGGGCGCGAGCGCTATGACTACACCTTC. Protein: CASSEGGRERYDYTF.

A few counts support this clonotype. The chain uses TRBV5-1 and TRBJ2-7; tentative D call: TRBD1 (6 bases). The V end was cut by 1 base, the J end by 4 bases, with 9 bases between. Per the germline V gene, CDR1 is SGHRS and CDR2 is YFSETQ. This CDR3 is 13 amino acids long. The CDR3 loop is CASSLSTGYEQYF. Written as DNA, the CDR3 is TGCGCCAGCAGCTTGTCTACAGGGTACGAGCAGTACTTC.

The chain uses TRBV12-3 or TRBV12-4 and TRBJ1-1; TRBD1 matches 7 bases. CDR3 length: 12 amino acids. Losses at the gene ends were 6 bases for V and 11 bases for J; bases not matched to a gene: 9. CDR3 amino acids: CASSPPTGVAFF. For the CDR3, the DNA is TGTGCCAGCAGCCCTCCTACAGGGGTGGCTTTCTTT.

In this sample, this clonotype turned up many times. The chain employs TRBV20-1 and TRBJ2-7, with D hard to call. CDR3 length: 13 amino acids. Trimming took 8 bases from V and 2 from J, leaving 16 bases between them. In germline, CDR1 is DFQATT, CDR2 SNEGSKA (reference sequence). The CDR3 loop reads CSPTSRQTYEQYF. CDR3 sequence (DNA): TGCAGTCCCACTTCGCGGCAGACCTACGAGCAGTACTTC.

This clonotype was observed a few times. The rearrangement uses TRBV20-1 and TRBJ1-5, with 8 bases fitting TRBD1. The V segment lost 5 bases and the J segment 0 bases; nucleotides outside the gene matches: 9. Germline V lookup: CDR1 DFQATT, CDR2 SNEGSKA (reference sequence). This CDR3 has 16 residues. The CDR3 region has the DNA TGCAGTGCTGGAAGGACAGGGCTAAATAGCAATCAGCCCCAGCATTTT. Translating gives CSAGRTGLNSNQPQHF.

The gene calls are TRBV5-1 and TRBJ1-2; D is undetermined. CDR1 and CDR2 (germline): SGHRS, YFSETQ. The CDR3 runs to 14 residues. V lost 5 bases to trimming and J lost 1 base, with 12 bases between them. The CDR3 DNA reads as TGCGCCAGCAGGGTTTCGGGGAGTAACTATGGCTACACCTTC. Its translation: CASRVSGSNYGYTF.

The chain carries TRBV21-1 and TRBJ1-6. TRBV21-1 counts as a pseudogene. This CDR3 comprises 18 residues. CDR3 nucleotide sequence: TGTGCCAGCAGCCAGGAGTACGGCAGGGCTACAAATAATTCACCCCTCCACTTT. The encoded protein is CASSQEYGRATNNSPLHF.

The table lists this clonotype with a few counts. The J gene is TRBJ1-1, the V gene TRBV5-6; the D is unclear. V was trimmed by 2 bases and J by 2 bases, leaving 7 bases between them. CDR1 is SGHDT and CDR2 is YYEEEE in the germline V gene. The CDR3 is made up of 13 amino acids. CDR3 nucleotides: TGTGCCAGCAGCTTTATAAGTAACACTGAAGCTTTCTTT. Residues: CASSFISNTEAFF.

This clonotype was seen a handful of times. One end of the junction is discordant with germline, which a read error may explain. The chain carries TRBV7-7 and TRBJ2-6; tentative D call: TRBD2 (7 bases). The CDR3 totals 16 residues. Germline CDR1 is SSHAT and CDR2 is FNYEAQ (reference sequence). The CDR3 DNA follows: TGTGCTAGCAGCCCCGGCGGGGGCCTGGGGGCCAACGTCCTGACTTTC. Translation gives CASSPGGGLGANVLTF.

The chain has TRBV12-3 or TRBV12-4 and TRBJ1-6, with unresolved D. V shed 8 bases and J shed 10 bases, with 15 bases lying between them. This CDR3 region has 13 residues. The CDR3 nucleotides read TGTGCCAGCGTCGCCGAACATTCCTCACCCCTCCACTTT. Translating it yields CASVAEHSSPLHF.

On this clonotype itself: At one end, the junction sequence differs from germline, possibly due to a read error. This rearrangement joins TRBV12-3 or TRBV12-4 to TRBJ2-7, with no clear D. This CDR3 comprises 13 residues. CDR3 DNA: TGTGCCGGCAGTCCCCGTGGAGTGATCGAGCAGTACTTC. It codes for CAGSPRGVIEQYF.

Only one count was recorded for this clonotype. V and J are TRBV6-2 or TRBV6-3 and TRBJ2-1; D is undetermined. The CDR3 extends over 12 amino acids. V gave up 2 bases and J gave up 8 bases, with 7 bases separating them. Germline V gene lookup returns CDR1 MNHEY and CDR2 SVGEGT. DNA of the CDR3: TGTGCCAGCAGTTACACCCGGGATGAGCAGTTCTTC. This sequence encodes CASSYTRDEQFF.

This clonotype was found a few times. The chain joins TRBV6-1 to TRBJ1-6; tentative D call: TRBD1 (5 bases). This CDR3 has 13 amino acids. Trimming took 2 bases from V and 14 from J, leaving 13 bases between them. The germline gives CDR1 MNHNS, CDR2 SASEGT. The CDR3 sequence: CASSEWGSFALHF. CDR3 bases: TGTGCCAGCAGTGAATGGGGCAGCTTCGCCCTCCACTTT.

V is TRBV12-3 or TRBV12-4 and J is TRBJ2-1, with 9 positions matching TRBD2. CDR3 length equals 15 residues. The V gene end was trimmed by 7 bases and the J gene end by 9 bases; junction bases not matched to a gene: 13. CDR3 sequence reads: CASNLWRGGRSEQFF. CDR3 nucleotide sequence: TGTGCCAGCAACCTCTGGCGGGGGGGCCGGAGTGAGCAGTTCTTC.

This clonotype was observed a few times. This rearrangement joins TRBV5-6 to TRBJ2-7; tentative D call: TRBD1 (7 bases). CDR3 length: 13 residues. Trimming removed 4 bases at V and 3 bases at J, with 11 bases between. The germline CDR1 and CDR2 sequences are SGHDT and YYEEEE. The CDR3 here is CASSRGTVYEQYF. Here the CDR3 DNA reads TGTGCCAGCAGCCGGGGGACAGTCTACGAGCAGTACTTC.

On this clonotype itself: An end of the junction differs from the germline gene, which may be a read error. The rearrangement joins TRBV12-3 or TRBV12-4 to TRBJ2-3, with unresolved D. This CDR3 spans 15 amino acids. CDR3 DNA sequence: TGTGCCAGCAGTTCACAGATTTTGGGCACAGATACGGAGTATTTT. This translates into CASSSQILGTDTEYF.

The chain combines TRBV7-8 with TRBJ2-7; the match to TRBD2 covers 10 bases. J lost 9 bases, V lost 0 bases, and 5 bases had no gene match. Looked up from germline, CDR1 is SGHVS and CDR2 is FQNEAQ. The CDR3 has 14 amino acids. CDR3 bases: TGTGCCAGCAGCTTAGCTAGCGGGGGGTTGGGGCAGTACTTC. It translates to CASSLASGGLGQYF.

To note about this clonotype: Since a much larger clone is just one base distant, this may be a read error. This CDR3 is CASSYPLAEYDTDTQYF. DNA of the CDR3: TGTGCCAGCAGTTACCCTCTAGCGGAATATGACACAGATACGCAGTATTTT. The chain recombines TRBV6-6 with TRBJ2-3; TRBD2 agrees at 7 bases. The CDR3 loop spans 17 amino acids. Germline CDR1 and CDR2: MNHNY and SVGAGI (reference sequence). V was pared by 2 bases and J by 2 bases, with 10 bases of the junction left unmatched.

The rearrangement links TRBV6-7 to TRBJ2-5; 7 bases map to TRBD2. TRBV6-7 qualifies as an ORF whose function is uncertain. The CDR3 has 18 amino acids. V gave up 2 bases and J gave up 3 bases; unmatched junction bases: 15. CDR3 region: CASSYPRRRAGVEETQYF. In DNA form, the CDR3 reads TGTGCCAGCAGTTACCCTCGCAGACGGGCGGGGGTAGAAGAGACCCAGTACTTC.

This clonotype was counted a few times. One end of the junction varies from germline; a read error may be responsible. V is TRBV15 and J is TRBJ2-6; D is uncertain. The length of the CDR3 is 15 residues. Germline V lookup: CDR1 LNHNV, CDR2 YYDKDF (reference sequence). CDR3 DNA sequence: TGTGCCACCGCATCAGATCTGCGTAGGGCCAACGTCCGGACTTTC. This translates into CATASDLRRANVRTF.

V usage is TRBV12-3 or TRBV12-4 and J usage is TRBJ2-1; TRBD2 aligns across 12 bases. CDR3 size: 18 residues. V dropped 5 bases and J dropped 0; count of bases not matched to a gene: 8. The CDR3 coding sequence is TGTGCCAGCAGTCCTAGCGGGGGGGCGACAGACTCCTACAATGAGCAGTTCTTC. Translating it yields CASSPSGGATDSYNEQFF.